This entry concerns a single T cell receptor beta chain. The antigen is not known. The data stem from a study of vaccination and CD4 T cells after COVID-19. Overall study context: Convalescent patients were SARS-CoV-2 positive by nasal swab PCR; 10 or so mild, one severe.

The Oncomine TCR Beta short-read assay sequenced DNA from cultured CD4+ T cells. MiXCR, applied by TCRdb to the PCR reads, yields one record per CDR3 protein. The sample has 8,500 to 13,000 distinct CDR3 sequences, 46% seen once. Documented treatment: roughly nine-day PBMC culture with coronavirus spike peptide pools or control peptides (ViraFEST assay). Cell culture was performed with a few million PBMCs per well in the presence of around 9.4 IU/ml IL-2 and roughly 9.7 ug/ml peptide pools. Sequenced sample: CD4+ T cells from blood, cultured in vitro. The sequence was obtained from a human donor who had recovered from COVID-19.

The CDR3 loop reads CASSYGLSNGYTF. Written as DNA, the CDR3 is TGTGCCAGCAGTTACGGGTTGAGTAATGGCTACACCTTC. The chain joins TRBV12-3 or TRBV12-4 to TRBJ1-2; D unclear. The V gene lost 4 bases and the J gene lost 6 bases, with 12 bases spanning the gap. The CDR3 consists of 13 residues.